These T cell receptor beta chains were read from a single sample in a study of shared clonotypes between healthy human individuals. The data were produced by immunoSEQ multiplex PCR, yet TCRdb's version contains in-frame clones alone and is incomplete. The repertoire has 400,000 to 600,000 clones, 95% to 97% of them found once; the top ten carry approximately 0.067%. The sample comprised naive CD4+ T cells sorted from blood. The receptors were gathered from a young woman in good health. Each CDR3 is given with its conserved first and last residue. A D gene is named only where the DNA matches it firmly. Some rows mark clone size as missing; the rest say once, few, many or name a class of expanded clone.

clone_size	d_call	v_call	j_call	cdr3_nt	cdr3_aa
.	.	TRBV5-4	TRBJ2-5	TGTGCCAGCAGCCCGGGGAGTCAGGGGATGGAGACCCAGTACTTC	CASSPGSQGMETQYF
.	TRBD1	TRBV5-4	TRBJ2-7	TGTGCCAGCAGCTTGAGCGGGACAGGGTGGCGCGAGCAGTACTTC	CASSLSGTGWREQYF
once	.	TRBV27	TRBJ2-3	TGTGCCAGCAGTTTAGAGGCGGTCAGCACAGATACGCAGTATTTT	CASSLEAVSTDTQYF
.	.	TRBV11-2	TRBJ2-7	TGTGCCAGCAGCTCGTGGACGAGGAGCTCCTACGAGCAGTACTTC	CASSSWTRSSYEQYF
.	TRBD1	TRBV6-5	TRBJ2-7	TGTGCCAGCAGTCCGGGACAGGGATCCTACGAGCAGTACTTC	CASSPGQGSYEQYF
.	TRBD2	TRBV27	TRBJ2-7	TGTGCCAGCAGTTTTTCCCGCGGGAGTGATTCCTACGAGCAGTACTTC	CASSFSRGSDSYEQYF
.	.	TRBV7-8	TRBJ1-5	TGTGCCAGCACCCTCCTAGGGTGGACAACCAGCAATCAGCCCCAGCATTTT	CASTLLGWTTSNQPQHF
.	TRBD2	TRBV6-1	TRBJ2-1	TGTGCCAGCAGTGAAACCGTTAGCGGGAGGGCTTTGGACTACAATGAGCAGTTCTTC	CASSETVSGRALDYNEQFF
few	TRBD1	TRBV5-6	TRBJ1-5	TGTGCCAGCAGCCCCGGGACAGGGTTTAATCAGCCCCAGCATTTT	CASSPGTGFNQPQHF
once	TRBD2	TRBV7-6	TRBJ2-1	TGTGCCAGCAGCTTAGTACTAGCGTCGAGCTCCTACAATGAGCAGTTCTTC	CASSLVLASSSYNEQFF
.	.	TRBV5-5	TRBJ1-2	TGTGCCAGCAGCCCGGGGGGGATAGACTATGGCTACACCTTC	CASSPGGIDYGYTF
once	.	TRBV4-1	TRBJ1-1	TGCGCCAGCAGCCAAACCAGGGGATTCGTGACCACTGAAGCTTTCTTT	CASSQTRGFVTTEAFF
.	TRBD2	TRBV18	TRBJ2-7	TGTGCCAGCTCACCCCAAGCGGGAGGGGCCTACGAGCAGTACTTC	CASSPQAGGAYEQYF
.	.	TRBV5-1	TRBJ1-4	TGCGCCAGCAGCTTGCGAGGTGAAAAACTGTTTTTT	CASSLRGEKLFF
.	.	TRBV21-1	TRBJ1-1	TGTGCCAGCAGCATTAGAGGGACCGTGAACACTGAAGCTTTCTTT	CASSIRGTVNTEAFF
.	TRBD2	TRBV5-1	TRBJ2-7	TGCGCCAGCAGGAATCTAGCGGGAAGCGCCTACGAGCAGTACTTC	CASRNLAGSAYEQYF
once	TRBD1	TRBV28	TRBJ2-5	TGTGCCAGCAGTGTCCCGGGACAGGGTGTCCGGGAGACCCAGTACTTC	CASSVPGQGVRETQYF
.	TRBD1	TRBV27	TRBJ1-5	TGTGCCAGCAGAGAATTGGCAGGGGGTCATCAGCCCCAGCATTTT	CASRELAGGHQPQHF
.	TRBD1	TRBV28	TRBJ2-7	TGTGCCAGCAGCCCAACAGGGGTCGGCTACGAGCAGTACTTC	CASSPTGVGYEQYF
.	.	TRBV15	TRBJ1-1	TGTGCCACCAGCAGACCCCGCCAGGCAGGAAACACTGAAGCTTTCTTT	CATSRPRQAGNTEAFF
.	TRBD1	TRBV6-6	TRBJ2-5	TGTGCCAGCAGTATTCCGGGACAGCAAGAGACCCAGTACTTC	CASSIPGQQETQYF
.	.	TRBV5-1	TRBJ2-3	TGCGCCAGCAGCTTGGTTGGCGGTAGCACAGATACGCAGTATTTT	CASSLVGGSTDTQYF
.	.	TRBV5-8	TRBJ2-3	TGTGCCAGCAGCTTTGGGGTACCGTTAAGCACAGATACGCAGTATTTT	CASSFGVPLSTDTQYF
once	TRBD1	TRBV28	TRBJ2-1	TGTGCCAGTTGGGACAGGGGGCAAGGTGAGCAGTTCTTC	CASWDRGQGEQFF
.	TRBD2	TRBV10-3	TRBJ2-3	TGTGCCATCAGGACTAGCGGAAGCACAGATACGCAGTATTTT	CAIRTSGSTDTQYF
.	.	TRBV5-1	TRBJ2-1	TGCGCCAGCAGCCGGGGTCTCCCAGGGGGGTTTCGTCGGAGCGGACCCTACAATGAGCAGTTCTTC	CASSRGLPGGFRRSGPYNEQFF
.	TRBD1	TRBV27	TRBJ1-2	TGTGCCAGCTCACAGGGGGCGGTCTATGGCTACACCTTC	CASSQGAVYGYTF
.	TRBD1	TRBV11-1	TRBJ1-1	TGTGCCAGCACCCCCCCCGGAAGGGGGCGTATTGAAGCTTTCTTT	CASTPPGRGRIEAFF